The entry below gives a single T cell receptor beta chain sequence along with its context. This CDR3 spans 11 amino acids. The V and J ends lost 3 bases and 15 bases respectively, with 12 bases between them. Germline V gene data show CDR1 as SNHLY and CDR2 as FYNNEI. TCRdb re-analysed the RT-PCR reads in MiXCR, keeping a single row per CDR3 protein. The sample has hundreds of thousands of distinct CDR3 sequences, over 9.5% seen once. The record originates from a study of response to subunit inactivated influenza vaccine. Here the sequenced sample was PBMCs from blood, taken on the day of vaccination. The gene calls are TRBV2 and TRBJ2-1; D is uncertain. This TCR was sampled from a man aged 50-60 years who received an inactivated influenza vaccine. The CDR3 protein is CASSDSAFGFF. As DNA, the CDR3 is TGTGCCAGCAGTGATAGTGCCTTCGGGTTCTTC.